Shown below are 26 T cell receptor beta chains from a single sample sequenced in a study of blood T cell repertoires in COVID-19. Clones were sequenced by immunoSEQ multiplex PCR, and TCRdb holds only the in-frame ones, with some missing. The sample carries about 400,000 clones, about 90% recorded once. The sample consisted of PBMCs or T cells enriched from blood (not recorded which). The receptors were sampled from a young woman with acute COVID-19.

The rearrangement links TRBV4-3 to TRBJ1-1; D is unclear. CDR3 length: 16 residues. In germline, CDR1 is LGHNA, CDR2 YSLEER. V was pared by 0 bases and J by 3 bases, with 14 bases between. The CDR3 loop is CASSQEAAWRDTEAFF. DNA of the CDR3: TGCGCCAGCAGCCAAGAGGCAGCCTGGAGGGACACTGAAGCTTTCTTT.

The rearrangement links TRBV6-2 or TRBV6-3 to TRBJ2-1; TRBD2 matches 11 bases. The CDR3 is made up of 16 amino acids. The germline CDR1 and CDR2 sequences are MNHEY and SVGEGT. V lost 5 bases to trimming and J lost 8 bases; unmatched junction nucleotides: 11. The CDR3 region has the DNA TGTGCCAGCAGTCCCCCCGGGACTAGCGGAGTAGATGAGCAGTTCTTC. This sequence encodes CASSPPGTSGVDEQFF.

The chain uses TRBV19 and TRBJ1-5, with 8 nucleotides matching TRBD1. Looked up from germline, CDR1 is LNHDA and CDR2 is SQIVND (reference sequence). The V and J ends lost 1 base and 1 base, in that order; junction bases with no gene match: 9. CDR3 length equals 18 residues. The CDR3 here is CASSIVSGQGGSNQPQHF. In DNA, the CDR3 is TGTGCCAGTAGTATAGTGTCCGGACAGGGTGGGAGCAATCAGCCCCAGCATTTT.

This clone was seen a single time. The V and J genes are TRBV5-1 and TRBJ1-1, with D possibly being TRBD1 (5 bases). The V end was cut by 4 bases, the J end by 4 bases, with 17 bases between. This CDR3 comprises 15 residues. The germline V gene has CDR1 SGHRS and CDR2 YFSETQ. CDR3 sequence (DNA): TGCGCCAGCAGCCGTCAAACGGGACTCGGCACTGAAGCTTTCTTT. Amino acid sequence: CASSRQTGLGTEAFF.

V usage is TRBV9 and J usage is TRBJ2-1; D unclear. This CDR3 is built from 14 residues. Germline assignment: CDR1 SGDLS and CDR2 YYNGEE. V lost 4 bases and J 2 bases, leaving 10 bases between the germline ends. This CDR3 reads CASSSHATYNEQFF. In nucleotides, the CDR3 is TGTGCCAGCAGCTCCCACGCGACCTACAATGAGCAGTTCTTC.

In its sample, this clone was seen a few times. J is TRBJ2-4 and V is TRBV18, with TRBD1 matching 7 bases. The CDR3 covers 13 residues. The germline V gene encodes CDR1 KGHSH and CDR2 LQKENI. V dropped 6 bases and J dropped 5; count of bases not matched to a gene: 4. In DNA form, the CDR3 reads TGTGCCAGCTCCGCCGGGACAGAAAACATTCAGTACTTC. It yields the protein CASSAGTENIQYF. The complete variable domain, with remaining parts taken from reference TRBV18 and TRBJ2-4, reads NAGVMQNPRHLVRRRGQEARLRCSPMKGHSHVYWYRQLPEEGLKFMVYLQKENIIDESGMPKERFSAEFPKEGPSILRIQQVVRGDSAAYFCASSAGTENIQYFGAGTRLSVL.

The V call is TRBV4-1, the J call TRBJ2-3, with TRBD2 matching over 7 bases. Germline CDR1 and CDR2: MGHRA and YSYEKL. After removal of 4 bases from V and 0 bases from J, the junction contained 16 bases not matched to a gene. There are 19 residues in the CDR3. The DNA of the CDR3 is TGCGCCAGCAGCCGTCGTACCGGGACTACGCAGTCTAGCACAGATACGCAGTATTTT. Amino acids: CASSRRTGTTQSSTDTQYF.

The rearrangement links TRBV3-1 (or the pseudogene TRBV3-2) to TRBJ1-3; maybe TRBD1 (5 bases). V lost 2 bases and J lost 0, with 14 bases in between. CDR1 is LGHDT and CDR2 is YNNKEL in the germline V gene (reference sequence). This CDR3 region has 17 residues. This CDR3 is CASSQRDSYPSGNTIYF. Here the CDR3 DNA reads TGTGCCAGCAGCCAAAGGGACTCTTACCCCTCTGGAAACACCATATATTTT.

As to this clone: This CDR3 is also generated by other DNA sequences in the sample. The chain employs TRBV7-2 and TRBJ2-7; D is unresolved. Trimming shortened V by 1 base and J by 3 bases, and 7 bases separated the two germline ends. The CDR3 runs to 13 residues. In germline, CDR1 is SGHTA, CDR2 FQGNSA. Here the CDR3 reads CASSLGSGYEQYF. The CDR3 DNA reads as TGTGCCAGCAGCTTAGGGAGTGGCTACGAGCAGTACTTC.

This CDR3 is CASSARDRNSPLHF. CDR3 coding DNA: TGTGCCAGCAGCGCCCGGGACAGAAATTCACCCCTCCACTTT. The chain recombines TRBV3-1 (or the pseudogene TRBV3-2) with TRBJ1-6, with 7 positions matching TRBD1. The V and J ends lost 5 bases and 7 bases, in that order; junction bases with no gene match: 5. The CDR3 totals 14 residues. Germline values: CDR1 LGHDT, CDR2 YNNKEL (reference sequence).

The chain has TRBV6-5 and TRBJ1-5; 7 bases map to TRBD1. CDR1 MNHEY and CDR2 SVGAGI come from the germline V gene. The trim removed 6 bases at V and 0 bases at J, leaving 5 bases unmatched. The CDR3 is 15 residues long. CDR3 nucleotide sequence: TGTGCCAGCAGGCGACAGGGCGATAGCAATCAGCCCCAGCATTTT. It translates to CASRRQGDSNQPQHF.

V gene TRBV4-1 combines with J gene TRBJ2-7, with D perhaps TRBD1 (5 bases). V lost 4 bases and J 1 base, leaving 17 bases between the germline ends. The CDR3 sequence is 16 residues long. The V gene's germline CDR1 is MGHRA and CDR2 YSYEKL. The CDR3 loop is CASSRPGQGLSYEQYF. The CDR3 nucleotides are TGCGCCAGCAGCCGCCCCGGCCAGGGTCTATCCTACGAGCAGTACTTC.

The CDR3 region is CASKVGPDTGELFF. DNA of the CDR3: TGTGCCAGCAAGGTGGGGCCGGACACCGGGGAGCTGTTTTTT. The chain has TRBV9 and TRBJ2-2; D perhaps matches TRBD1 (5 bases). Per germline, CDR1 SGDLS and CDR2 YYNGEE. The CDR3 spans 14 residues. Trimming removed 6 bases at V and 3 bases at J, with 12 bases between.

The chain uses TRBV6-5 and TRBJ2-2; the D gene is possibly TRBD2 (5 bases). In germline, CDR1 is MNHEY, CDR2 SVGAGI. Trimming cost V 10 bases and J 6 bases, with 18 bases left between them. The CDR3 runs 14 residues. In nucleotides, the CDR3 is TGTGCCACCTGGAGGACCCAAGTCCCCGGGGAGCTGTTTTTT. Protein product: CATWRTQVPGELFF.

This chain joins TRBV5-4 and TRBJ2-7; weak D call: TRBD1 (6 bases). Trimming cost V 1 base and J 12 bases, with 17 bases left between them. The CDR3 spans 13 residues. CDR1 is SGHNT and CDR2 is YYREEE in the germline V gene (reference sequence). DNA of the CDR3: TGTGCCAGCAGCTTGTTCGGAACGGACAGCCTGTACTTC. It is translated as CASSLFGTDSLYF. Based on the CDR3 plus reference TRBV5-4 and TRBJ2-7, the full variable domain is ETGVTQSPTHLIKTRGQQVTLRCSSQSGHNTVSWYQQALGQGPQFIFQYYREEENGRGNFPPRFSGLQFPNYSSELNVNALELDDSALYLCASSLFGTDSLYFGPGTRLTVT.

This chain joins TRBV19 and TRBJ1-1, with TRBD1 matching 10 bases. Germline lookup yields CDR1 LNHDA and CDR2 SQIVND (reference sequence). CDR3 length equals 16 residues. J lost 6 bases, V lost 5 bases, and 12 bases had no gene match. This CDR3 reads CASSPARTGGLSEAFF. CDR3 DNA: TGTGCCAGTAGTCCCGCAAGGACAGGGGGACTGTCTGAAGCTTTCTTT. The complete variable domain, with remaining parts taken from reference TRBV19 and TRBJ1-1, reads DGGITQSPKYLFRKEGQNVTLSCEQNLNHDAMYWYRQDPGQGLRLIYYSQIVNDFQKGDIAEGYSVSREKKESFPLTVTSAQKNPTAFYLCASSPARTGGLSEAFFGQGTRLTVV.

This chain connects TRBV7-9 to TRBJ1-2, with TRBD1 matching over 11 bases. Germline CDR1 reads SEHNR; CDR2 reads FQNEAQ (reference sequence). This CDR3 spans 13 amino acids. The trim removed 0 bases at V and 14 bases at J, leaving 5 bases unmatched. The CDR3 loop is CASSLARGTGGTF. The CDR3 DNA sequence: TGTGCCAGCAGCTTAGCAAGAGGGACAGGGGGTACCTTC.

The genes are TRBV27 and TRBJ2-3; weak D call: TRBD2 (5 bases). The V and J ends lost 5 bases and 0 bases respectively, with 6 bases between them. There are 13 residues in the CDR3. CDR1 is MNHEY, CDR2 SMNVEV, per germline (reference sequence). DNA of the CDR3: TGTGCCAGCAGTCGCGGGAGCACAGATACGCAGTATTTT. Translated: CASSRGSTDTQYF.

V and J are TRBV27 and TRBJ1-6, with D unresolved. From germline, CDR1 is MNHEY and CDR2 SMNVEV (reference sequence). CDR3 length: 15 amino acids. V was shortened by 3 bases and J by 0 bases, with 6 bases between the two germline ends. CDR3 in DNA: TGTGCCAGCAGTTTGAGGAGCTCCTATAATTCACCCCTCCACTTT. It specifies CASSLRSSYNSPLHF.

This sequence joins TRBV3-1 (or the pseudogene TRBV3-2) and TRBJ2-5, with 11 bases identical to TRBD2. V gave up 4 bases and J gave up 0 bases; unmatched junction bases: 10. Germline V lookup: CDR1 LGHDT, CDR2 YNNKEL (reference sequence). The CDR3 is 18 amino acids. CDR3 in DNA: TGTGCCAGCAGCCTTCTAGCGGGAGGCTCGGGTTACCAAGAGACCCAGTACTTC. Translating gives CASSLLAGGSGYQETQYF.

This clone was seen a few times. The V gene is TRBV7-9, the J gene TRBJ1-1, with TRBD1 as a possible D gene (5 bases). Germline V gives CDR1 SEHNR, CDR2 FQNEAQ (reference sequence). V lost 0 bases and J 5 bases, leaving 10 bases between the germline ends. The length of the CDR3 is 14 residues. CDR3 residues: CASSLAGRVTEAFF. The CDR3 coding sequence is TGTGCCAGCAGCTTAGCCGGCAGGGTAACTGAAGCTTTCTTT.

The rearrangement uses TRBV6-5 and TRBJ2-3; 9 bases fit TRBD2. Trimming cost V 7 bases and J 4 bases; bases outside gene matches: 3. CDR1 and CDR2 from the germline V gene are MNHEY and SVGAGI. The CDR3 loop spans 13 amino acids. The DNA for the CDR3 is TGTGCCAGCAATGCGGGGGGGGCAGATACGCAGTATTTT. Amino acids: CASNAGGADTQYF.

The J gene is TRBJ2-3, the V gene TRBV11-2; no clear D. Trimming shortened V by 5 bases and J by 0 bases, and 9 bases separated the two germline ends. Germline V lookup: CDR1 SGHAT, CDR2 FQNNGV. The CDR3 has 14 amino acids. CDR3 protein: CASSIVVSTDTQYF. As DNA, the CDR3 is TGTGCCAGCAGCATCGTCGTCAGCACAGATACGCAGTATTTT.

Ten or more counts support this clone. The CDR3 loop is CASSPRVTSTDTQYF. The CDR3 nucleotides read TGTGCCAGCAGCCCCAGGGTCACGAGCACAGATACGCAGTATTTT. This sequence joins TRBV16 and TRBJ2-3; a weak D match, TRBD1 (5 bases). Trimming shortened V by 4 bases and J by 0 bases, and 11 bases separated the two germline ends. This CDR3 is 15 amino acids long. CDR1 KGHSY and CDR2 FQNENV come from the germline V gene.

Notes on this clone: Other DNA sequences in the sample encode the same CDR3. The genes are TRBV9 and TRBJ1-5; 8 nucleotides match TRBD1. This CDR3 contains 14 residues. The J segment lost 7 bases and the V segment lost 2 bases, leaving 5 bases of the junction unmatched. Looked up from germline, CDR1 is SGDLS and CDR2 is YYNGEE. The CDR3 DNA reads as TGTGCCAGCAGCGTCGGACAGGGCGGCCAGCCCCAGCATTTT. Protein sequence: CASSVGQGGQPQHF.

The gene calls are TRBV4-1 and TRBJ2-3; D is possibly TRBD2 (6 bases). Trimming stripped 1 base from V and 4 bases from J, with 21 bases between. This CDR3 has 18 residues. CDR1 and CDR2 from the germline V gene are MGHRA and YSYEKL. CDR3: CASSQVVASVICADTQYF. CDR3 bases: TGCGCCAGCAGCCAAGTTGTGGCTAGCGTTATTTGCGCAGATACGCAGTATTTT.